This T cell receptor (beta chain) appears in the sequencing data of a study of Ad26.COV2.S vaccination and SARS-CoV-2 variants. Across the study: Donor allocation was to the COV1001 Ad26.COV2.S trial arm. Intramuscularly, Ad26.COV2.S was given either once or twice, 56 days apart.

General study findings and limits: There was reportedly substantial breadth in spike-specific CD8+ and CD4+ T cell responses after vaccination. People who got the vaccine or the placebo had similar non-spike TCR breadth.

The CDR3 extends over 14 amino acids. Trimming removed 6 bases from V and 4 bases from J; junction bases left unmatched: 6. The germline V gene encodes CDR1 ENHRY and CDR2 SYGVKD. Details on this clone: No antigen is known for it.

Sample treatment: some 20 received Ad26.COV2.S at low or high dose, single or two shots; 5 received placebo; per-sample allocation not given. Sampling happened 63 days after the first vaccine or placebo injection. This table comes from immunoSEQ multiplex PCR, and its TCRdb copy is limited to in-frame clones, with some not included. The sample contains about 390,000 clones, around 85% of which appear only once. The rearrangement uses TRBV10-3 and TRBJ2-7, with 10 bases that match TRBD1. This clonotype was obtained from a person between 18 and 59 years old who received the Ad26.COV2.S COVID-19 vaccine or a placebo. The sequences come from peripheral blood, collected in a trial of Ad26.COV2.S vaccine versus placebo. The CDR3: CAISDRGRLYEQYF. In DNA form, the CDR3 reads TGTGCCATCAGCGACAGGGGGCGATTATACGAGCAGTACTTC.